The 16 T cell receptor beta chains presented below share a single source sample, sequenced in a study of blood T cell repertoires in COVID-19. TCRdb keeps only in-frame clones here, not all; method: immunoSEQ multiplex PCR. The repertoire holds about 310,000 clones, 75% to 90% seen once, with more than 2% in the top ten. The source material was PBMCs or T cells enriched from blood (not recorded which). All receptors derive from a man between 25 and 39 years old who had recovered from COVID-19.

The chain couples TRBV3-1 (or the pseudogene TRBV3-2) to TRBJ2-1, with TRBD1 as a possible D gene (5 bases). Germline lookup yields CDR1 LGHDT and CDR2 YNNKEL (reference sequence). The CDR3 has 17 amino acids. V lost 0 bases and J lost 0, with 12 bases in between. As DNA, the CDR3 is TGTGCCAGCAGCCAAGATCCAGGGCTCAGCTCCTACAATGAGCAGTTCTTC. It is translated as CASSQDPGLSSYNEQFF.

This clone has just one count. The chain uses TRBV6-6 and TRBJ1-1; 8 nucleotides line up with TRBD1. The germline V gene encodes CDR1 MNHNY and CDR2 SVGAGI (reference sequence). CDR3 length: 14 amino acids. The V segment lost 7 bases and the J segment 6 bases; nucleotides outside the gene matches: 10. The CDR3 bases are TGTGCCAGCACCTCCGACAGGGGCTACGCTGAAGCTTTCTTT. Translated, it gives CASTSDRGYAEAFF.

The genes are TRBV7-2 and TRBJ1-3; the match to TRBD1 covers 7 bases. V lost 3 bases and J lost 0; bases outside the gene matches: 5. This CDR3 comprises 16 residues. Germline CDR1 SGHTA, CDR2 FQGNSA. The DNA of the CDR3 is TGTGCCAGCAGCTTCCGGACAGGAGGCTCTGGAAACACCATATATTTT. Amino acid sequence: CASSFRTGGSGNTIYF.

This sequence joins TRBV5-4 and TRBJ2-3; the D gene is possibly TRBD2 (7 bases). V was pared by 3 bases and J by 2 bases, with 22 bases between. Germline loops: CDR1 SGHNT, CDR2 YYREEE (reference sequence). CDR3 length equals 18 residues. CDR3 sequence reads: CASSWGPMAGATTDTQYF. DNA for the CDR3: TGTGCCAGCAGCTGGGGCCCTATGGCGGGGGCTACCACAGATACGCAGTATTTT.

In this sample, this clone turned up once. The chain carries TRBV4-2 and TRBJ1-2; D is unclear. The V gene lost 2 bases and the J gene lost 5 bases, with 9 bases spanning the gap. Per germline, CDR1 LGHNA and CDR2 YNFKEQ. CDR3 size: 13 residues. This chain's CDR3 is CASSQNPGYGYTF. CDR3 DNA: TGTGCCAGCAGCCAAAATCCCGGGTATGGCTACACCTTC.

The J gene is TRBJ1-1, the V gene TRBV12-3 or TRBV12-4; D possibly corresponds to TRBD1 (5 bases). V was clipped by 6 bases and J by 4 bases, with 6 bases between them. The CDR3 spans 11 residues. CDR3 region: CASRGGTEAFF. The CDR3 DNA is TGTGCCAGCAGGGGGGGCACTGAAGCTTTCTTT.

The chain uses TRBV7-6 and TRBJ1-5; unclear D gene. V lost 4 bases and J lost 6, with 10 bases in between. CDR1 is SGHVS, CDR2 FNYEAQ, per germline. The CDR3 sequence is 13 residues long. The CDR3 sequence: CASSSDGIQPQHF. The CDR3 nucleotides are TGTGCCAGCAGCTCCGACGGGATTCAGCCCCAGCATTTT. The complete variable domain, with remaining parts taken from reference TRBV7-6 and TRBJ1-5, reads GAGVSQSPRYKVTKRGQDVALRCDPISGHVSLYWYRQALGQGPEFLTYFNYEAQQDKSGLPNDRFSAERPEGSISTLTIQRTEQRDSAMYRCASSSDGIQPQHFGDGTRLSIL.

The chain couples TRBV6-5 to TRBJ1-2, with D perhaps TRBD1 (5 bases). The germline V and J ends were trimmed by 0 bases and 8 bases, with 16 bases remaining between them. The CDR3 has 15 residues. CDR1 is MNHEY, CDR2 SVGAGI, per germline. The CDR3 reads CASSYSGSQDRGYTF. Here the CDR3 DNA reads TGTGCCAGCAGTTACTCGGGGTCACAGGATAGGGGCTACACCTTC.

V and J are TRBV27 and TRBJ1-6; possibly TRBD1 for D (6 bases). Trimming pared 6 bases from V and 10 bases from J, leaving 13 bases between. There are 13 residues in the CDR3. Germline CDR1 and CDR2: MNHEY and SMNVEV (reference sequence). CDR3: CASRGTGTSPLHF. The CDR3 DNA sequence: TGTGCCAGCAGGGGTACAGGGACCTCACCCCTCCACTTT.

The rearrangement uses TRBV28 and TRBJ1-1, with TRBD1 as a possible D gene (5 bases). Germline-derived CDR1 and CDR2 are MDHEN and SYDVKM. The CDR3 contains 13 residues. Trimming shortened V by 6 bases and J by 4 bases, and 12 bases separated the two germline ends. The CDR3 is CASRPRGGTEAFF. The CDR3 nucleotides are TGTGCCAGCAGGCCGAGGGGAGGCACTGAAGCTTTCTTT.

The chain carries TRBV7-6 and TRBJ1-2; D unresolved. V lost 6 bases and J 7 bases, leaving 18 bases between the germline ends. There are 14 residues in the CDR3. The germline V gene encodes CDR1 SGHVS and CDR2 FNYEAQ. This CDR3 reads CASSAGISYGGYTF. The DNA for the CDR3 is TGTGCCAGCAGTGCGGGAATTTCCTACGGTGGCTACACCTTC.

The genes are TRBV5-1 and TRBJ2-3, with 10 bases that match TRBD2. The V gene's germline CDR1 is SGHRS and CDR2 YFSETQ. Trimming removed 7 bases from V and 8 bases from J; junction bases left unmatched: 13. The CDR3 consists of 15 residues. CDR3: CASSDSSGGQGTQYF. In nucleotides, the CDR3 is TGCGCCAGCTCAGACTCTAGCGGGGGTCAAGGTACGCAGTATTTT.

This chain links TRBV6-6 with TRBJ2-7, with 9 bases that match TRBD1. V was pared by 2 bases and J by 4 bases, with 6 bases of the junction left unmatched. Germline values: CDR1 MNHNY, CDR2 SVGAGI (reference sequence). CDR3 length: 15 residues. The CDR3 spells CASSYPTGGRYEQYF. CDR3 coding DNA: TGTGCCAGCAGTTACCCGACAGGGGGAAGGTACGAGCAGTACTTC.

The V call is TRBV12-3 or TRBV12-4, the J call TRBJ1-6, with D perhaps TRBD1 (5 bases). V lost 6 bases and J lost 9, with 9 bases in between. This CDR3 is built from 12 residues. CDR3 in amino acids: CASSRDSSPLHF. In DNA, the CDR3 is TGTGCCAGCAGCCGAGACAGTTCACCCCTCCACTTT.

This CDR3 is CASSPGQGLNSPLHF. DNA for the CDR3: TGTGCCAGCAGCCCCGGACAGGGCCTGAATTCACCCCTCCACTTT. The chain links TRBV7-2 to TRBJ1-6; 8 bases map to TRBD1. The germline V gene has CDR1 SGHTA and CDR2 FQGNSA. V dropped 5 bases and J dropped 7; count of bases not matched to a gene: 7. The CDR3 has 15 residues.

The gene calls are TRBV5-6 and TRBJ2-3, with D possibly TRBD1 on 6 matching bases. This CDR3 has 16 residues. The V end lost 4 bases, the J end lost 7 bases, and 22 bases lay between the germline ends. Germline CDR1 and CDR2: SGHDT and YYEEEE. This CDR3 is CASSLGQGRRTNTQYF. CDR3 nucleotides: TGTGCCAGCAGCCTGGGGCAGGGGCGCCGCACGAATACGCAGTATTTT. The full variable domain, in which reference TRBV5-6 and TRBJ2-3 provide the parts outside the CDR3, is DAGVTQSPTHLIKTRGQQVTLRCSPKSGHDTVSWYQQALGQGPQFIFQYYEEEERQRGNFPDRFSGHQFPNYSSELNVNALLLGDSALYLCASSLGQGRRTNTQYFGPGTRLTVL.